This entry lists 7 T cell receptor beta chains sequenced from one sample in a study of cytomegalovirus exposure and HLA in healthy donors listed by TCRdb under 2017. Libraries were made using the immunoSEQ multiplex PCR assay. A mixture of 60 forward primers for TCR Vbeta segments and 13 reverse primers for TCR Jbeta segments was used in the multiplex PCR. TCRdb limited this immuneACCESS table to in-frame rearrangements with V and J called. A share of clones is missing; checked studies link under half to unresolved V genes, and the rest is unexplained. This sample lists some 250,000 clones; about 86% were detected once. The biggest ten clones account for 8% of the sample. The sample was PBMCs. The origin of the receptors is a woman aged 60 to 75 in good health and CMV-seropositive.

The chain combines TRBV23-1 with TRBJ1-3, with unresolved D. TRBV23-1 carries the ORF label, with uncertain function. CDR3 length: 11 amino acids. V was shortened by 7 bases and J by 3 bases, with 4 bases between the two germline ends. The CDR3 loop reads CASTFGNTIYF. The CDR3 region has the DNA TGCGCCAGCACATTTGGAAACACCATATATTTT.

CDR3 residues: CAIRTEVSTDTQYF. The CDR3 coding sequence is TGTGCCATCAGGACAGAAGTTAGCACAGATACGCAGTATTTT. This chain uses TRBV10-3 with TRBJ2-3, with D possibly TRBD1 on 5 matching bases. V was trimmed by 6 bases and J by 0 bases, leaving 10 bases between them. Germline loops: CDR1 ENHRY, CDR2 SYGVKD. The CDR3 length is 14 residues.

Written as DNA, the CDR3 is TGTGCCAGCAGCGGACCGGGACTAGCGGACAAGAACACCGGGGAGCTGTTTTTT. It yields the protein CASSGPGLADKNTGELFF. V and J are TRBV11-3 and TRBJ2-2; 11 nucleotides line up with TRBD2. CDR1 is SGHNT, CDR2 YENEEA, per germline. The CDR3 consists of 18 residues. The trim removed 5 bases at V and 1 base at J, leaving 9 bases unmatched.

CDR3: CASSFRQANTEAFF. CDR3 DNA: TGTGCCAGCAGTTTCCGACAGGCGAACACTGAAGCTTTCTTT. The chain has TRBV6-5 and TRBJ1-1, with D possibly TRBD1 on 6 matching bases. Per germline, CDR1 MNHEY and CDR2 SVGAGI. CDR3 length: 14 amino acids. V was trimmed by 4 bases and J by 1 base, leaving 10 bases between them.

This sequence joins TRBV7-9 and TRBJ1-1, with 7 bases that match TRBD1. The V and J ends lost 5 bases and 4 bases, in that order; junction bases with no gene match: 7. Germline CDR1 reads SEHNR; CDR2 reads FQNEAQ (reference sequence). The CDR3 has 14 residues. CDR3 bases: TGTGCCAGCAGCCTTCGTTCAGGGGGCACTGAAGCTTTCTTT. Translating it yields CASSLRSGGTEAFF. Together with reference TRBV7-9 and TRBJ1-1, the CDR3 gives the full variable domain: DTGVSQNPRHKITKRGQNVTFRCDPISEHNRLYWYRQTLGQGPEFLTYFQNEAQLEKSRLLSDRFSAERPKGSFSTLEIQRTEQGDSAMYLCASSLRSGGTEAFFGQGTRLTVV.

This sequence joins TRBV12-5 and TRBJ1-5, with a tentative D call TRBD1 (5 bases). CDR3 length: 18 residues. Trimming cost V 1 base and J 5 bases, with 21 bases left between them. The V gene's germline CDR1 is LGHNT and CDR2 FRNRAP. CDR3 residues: CASGLGPFRVSSDQPQHF. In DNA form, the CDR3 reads TGTGCTAGTGGTTTGGGTCCTTTCAGGGTTAGCAGCGATCAGCCCCAGCATTTT. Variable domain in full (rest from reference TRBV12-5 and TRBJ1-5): DARVTQTPRHKVTEMGQEVTMRCQPILGHNTVFWYRQTMMQGLELLAYFRNRAPLDDSGMPKDRFSAEMPDATLATLKIQPSEPRDSAVYFCASGLGPFRVSSDQPQHFGDGTRLSIL.

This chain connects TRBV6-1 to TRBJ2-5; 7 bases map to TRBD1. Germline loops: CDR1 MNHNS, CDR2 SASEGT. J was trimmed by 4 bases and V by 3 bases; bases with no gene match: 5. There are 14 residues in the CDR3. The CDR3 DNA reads TGTGCCAGCAGTGAGGGGACAGCGAGAGAGACCCAGTACTTC. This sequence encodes CASSEGTARETQYF.